The 22 T cell receptor beta chains in this list originate from one sample, sequenced in a study of blood T cell repertoires in COVID-19. The data were produced by immunoSEQ multiplex PCR, yet TCRdb's version contains in-frame clones alone and is incomplete. The sample has 120,000 to 150,000 clones; around 85% are singletons. Sequencing was carried out using peripheral blood. These receptors all come from a woman in her thirties or forties with active or convalescent COVID-19.

This sequence joins TRBV19 and TRBJ2-1; the match to TRBD2 covers 9 bases. CDR3 size: 14 residues. J lost 13 bases, V lost 3 bases, and 10 bases had no gene match. The germline gives CDR1 LNHDA, CDR2 SQIVND (reference sequence). The CDR3 loop reads CASSIGPSGAPQFF. The CDR3 nucleotides read TGTGCCAGTAGTATCGGTCCTAGCGGGGCCCCCCAGTTCTTC. Full variable domain (remainder filled in from reference TRBV19 and TRBJ2-1): DGGITQSPKYLFRKEGQNVTLSCEQNLNHDAMYWYRQDPGQGLRLIYYSQIVNDFQKGDIAEGYSVSREKKESFPLTVTSAQKNPTAFYLCASSIGPSGAPQFFGPGTRLTVL.

This clone came up a few times. The chain couples TRBV19 to TRBJ2-7, with D possibly TRBD1 on 6 matching bases. Germline-derived CDR1 and CDR2 are LNHDA and SQIVND (reference sequence). Trimming removed 10 bases from V and 3 bases from J, with 19 bases in between. This CDR3 has 14 residues. CDR3 sequence: CATQARDTVYEQYF. DNA for the CDR3: TGTGCCACCCAGGCCCGGGACACAGTCTACGAGCAGTACTTC.

This chain's CDR3 is CASSVDSGTPQYF. CDR3 DNA: TGTGCCAGCAGCGTAGATAGCGGTACCCCGCAGTATTTT. V usage is TRBV9 and J usage is TRBJ2-3; D possibly corresponds to TRBD2 (6 bases). Germline V gives CDR1 SGDLS, CDR2 YYNGEE. Deletions cut 0 bases from V and 10 bases from J, with 12 bases between. The CDR3 is 13 amino acids.

The V gene is TRBV27, the J gene TRBJ1-1; D perhaps matches TRBD1 (5 bases). The CDR3 is made up of 14 amino acids. Germline-derived CDR1 and CDR2 are MNHEY and SMNVEV (reference sequence). The ends were cut back, 6 bases at V and 5 bases at J, with 16 bases in the middle. CDR3 coding DNA: TGTGCCAGCAGCCCACAGGTCCGCTGGACTGAAGCTTTCTTT. Its protein is CASSPQVRWTEAFF.

The J gene is TRBJ2-6, the V gene TRBV9, with 10 bases lining up with TRBD1. The germline CDR1 and CDR2 sequences are SGDLS and YYNGEE. The CDR3 covers 18 residues. The J segment lost 0 bases and the V segment lost 4 bases, leaving 7 bases of the junction unmatched. The CDR3 protein is CASSPKTGGGSGANVLTF. In nucleotides, the CDR3 is TGTGCCAGCAGCCCTAAGACAGGGGGCGGCTCTGGGGCCAACGTCCTGACTTTC.

The chain has TRBV18 and TRBJ2-3; TRBD2 aligns across 8 bases. CDR3 length equals 19 residues. V dropped 3 bases and J dropped 0; count of bases not matched to a gene: 14. Germline assignment: CDR1 KGHSH and CDR2 LQKENI. CDR3 amino acids: CASSPLVGSGSLSTDTQYF. The CDR3 DNA sequence: TGTGCCAGCTCACCGCTGGTAGGAAGCGGGAGCCTGAGCACAGATACGCAGTATTTT.

This clone was observed once. The chain combines TRBV27 with TRBJ1-2, with TRBD1 identical over 9 bases. V shed 3 bases and J 4 bases; nucleotides not matched to a gene: 9. This CDR3 spans 16 amino acids. Germline lookup yields CDR1 MNHEY and CDR2 SMNVEV (reference sequence). The CDR3 here is CASSFYRDREGYGYTF. In nucleotides, the CDR3 is TGTGCCAGCAGTTTTTACCGGGACAGGGAGGGCTATGGCTACACCTTC.

This clone was counted a few times. The chain is built from TRBV29-1 and TRBJ2-1; 13 bases line up with TRBD2. Germline-derived CDR1 and CDR2 are SQVTM and ANQGSEA. The CDR3 runs 18 residues. V lost 7 bases, J lost 5 bases, and 17 bases stayed unmatched. CDR3 DNA: TGCAGCGCCATCCTCCCTACTAGCGGGAGGGCCCCTCACAATGAGCAGTTCTTC. Translation gives CSAILPTSGRAPHNEQFF.

V gene TRBV11-3 combines with J gene TRBJ1-1; 7 bases align to TRBD1. There are 13 residues in the CDR3. The junction had 3 bases not matched to a gene; V was cut back by 5 bases and J by 3 bases. From germline, CDR1 is SGHNT and CDR2 YENEEA. The CDR3 region is CASSRDRDTEAFF. CDR3 sequence (DNA): TGTGCCAGCAGCCGCGACAGGGACACTGAAGCTTTCTTT.

The rearrangement uses TRBV19 and TRBJ2-1; 10 positions match TRBD2. This CDR3 spans 14 amino acids. In germline, CDR1 is LNHDA, CDR2 SQIVND (reference sequence). With V trimmed by 8 bases and J by 6 bases, 7 bases remained unmatched. The DNA of the CDR3 is TGTGCCAGTTCGAGCGGGGGGGCAGTCAATGAGCAGTTCTTC. This encodes CASSSGGAVNEQFF.

CDR3: CASSLYQVRNTEAFF. The CDR3 DNA reads as TGTGCCAGCAGCTTATATCAGGTTCGGAACACTGAAGCTTTCTTT. V gene TRBV7-2 combines with J gene TRBJ1-1; D gene uncertain. The CDR3 sequence is 15 residues long. Germline loops: CDR1 SGHTA, CDR2 FQGNSA. The V gene lost 2 bases and the J gene lost 1 base, with 11 bases spanning the gap.

This chain links TRBV27 with TRBJ2-3; the match to TRBD2 covers 13 bases. The length of the CDR3 is 16 residues. With V trimmed by 5 bases and J by 4 bases, 6 bases remained unmatched. CDR1 and CDR2 from the germline V gene are MNHEY and SMNVEV (reference sequence). This CDR3 is CASSRIGLAGADTQYF. Here the CDR3 DNA reads TGTGCCAGCAGTAGGATAGGACTAGCGGGAGCAGATACGCAGTATTTT.

The chain carries TRBV6-5 and TRBJ2-2; D gene unclear. V was cut by 5 bases and J by 0 bases, with 7 bases left in between. Per germline, CDR1 MNHEY and CDR2 SVGAGI. The CDR3 length is 14 residues. The CDR3 region is CASSLTANTGELFF. The CDR3 bases are TGTGCCAGCAGTCTAACAGCGAACACCGGGGAGCTGTTTTTT.

V usage is TRBV7-2 and J usage is TRBJ2-1, with 9 nucleotides matching TRBD1. Germline assignment: CDR1 SGHTA and CDR2 FQGNSA. The CDR3 consists of 18 residues. The J segment lost 6 bases and the V segment lost 0 bases, leaving 12 bases of the junction unmatched. CDR3 residues: CASSLAPLAGTGFNEQFF. In DNA form, the CDR3 reads TGTGCCAGCAGCTTAGCGCCCCTGGCAGGGACAGGGTTCAATGAGCAGTTCTTC.

The chain uses TRBV7-9 and TRBJ1-2; D is unclear. The CDR3 is 15 residues long. The V end lost 5 bases, the J end lost 4 bases, and 17 bases lay between the germline ends. CDR1 is SEHNR and CDR2 is FQNEAQ in the germline V gene (reference sequence). The DNA of the CDR3 is TGTGCCAGCAGCGGTGGAGGGCCTGCCAGCTATGGCTACACCTTC. Translation gives CASSGGGPASYGYTF.

The V and J genes are TRBV6-2 or TRBV6-3 and TRBJ1-5; 9 bases match TRBD1. Germline CDR1 MNHEY, CDR2 SVGEGT. Trimming removed 2 bases from V and 3 bases from J; junction bases left unmatched: 2. The CDR3 runs 15 residues. The CDR3 bases are TGTGCCAGCAGTTACGGACAGGGGCACAATCAGCCCCAGCATTTT. Its protein is CASSYGQGHNQPQHF.

In nucleotides, the CDR3 is TGTGCCAGCAGCTTCGGGGGATATAGCAATCAGCCCCAGCATTTT. Amino acid sequence: CASSFGGYSNQPQHF. The chain combines TRBV5-4 with TRBJ1-5, with a weak D call TRBD1 (5 bases). CDR3 length: 15 amino acids. With 2 bases removed from V and 0 bases from J, the gap between germline ends came to 9 bases. Germline V gene lookup returns CDR1 SGHNT and CDR2 YYREEE (reference sequence).

The chain combines TRBV12-5 with TRBJ2-2, with 8 nucleotides matching TRBD2. CDR1 is LGHNT, CDR2 FRNRAP, per germline. The CDR3 totals 17 residues. V shed 1 base, J shed 4 bases, and the junction held 8 bases outside the gene matches. For the CDR3, the DNA is TGTGCTAGTGGTTTGGCCCGAGCGGGAGCCACCACCGGGGAGCTGTTTTTT. Amino acids: CASGLARAGATTGELFF.

This chain connects TRBV7-9 to TRBJ1-4, with D perhaps TRBD1 (5 bases). The V end lost 5 bases, the J end lost 4 bases, and 17 bases lay between the germline ends. The CDR3 is made up of 16 amino acids. Per the germline V gene, CDR1 is SEHNR and CDR2 is FQNEAQ (reference sequence). Here the CDR3 reads CASSPKGGAFNEKLFF. The CDR3 DNA reads as TGTGCCAGCAGCCCCAAGGGCGGGGCTTTTAATGAAAAACTGTTTTTT. Looking up the rest from reference TRBV7-9 and TRBJ1-4 gives the full variable domain: DTGVSQNPRHKITKRGQNVTFRCDPISEHNRLYWYRQTLGQGPEFLTYFQNEAQLEKSRLLSDRFSAERPKGSFSTLEIQRTEQGDSAMYLCASSPKGGAFNEKLFFGSGTQLSVL.

V is TRBV6-7 and J is TRBJ1-4; D perhaps matches TRBD1 (6 bases). TRBV6-7 is reported as an ORF; its role is uncertain. Trimming removed 7 bases at V and 7 bases at J, with 28 bases between. There are 18 residues in the CDR3. CDR3 loop: CASTLEVGATGRGEKLFF. The CDR3 DNA is TGTGCCAGCACCCTAGAGGTGGGGGCCACAGGGAGGGGTGAAAAACTGTTTTTT.

The chain carries TRBV28 and TRBJ1-2; TRBD1 matches 9 bases. V trimming: 6 bases; J trimming: 5 bases; junction bases outside the gene matches: 13. The germline V gene encodes CDR1 MDHEN and CDR2 SYDVKM. There are 16 residues in the CDR3. CDR3 sequence reads: CASSQGQGGDYYGYTF. CDR3 DNA sequence: TGTGCCAGCAGCCAGGGACAGGGTGGGGATTATTATGGCTACACCTTC.

This clone was recorded only once. The V and J genes are TRBV12-3 or TRBV12-4 and TRBJ1-1; D gene ambiguous. The CDR3 consists of 12 residues. The ends were cut back, 3 bases at V and 3 bases at J, with 5 bases in the middle. CDR3 region: CASSLRDTEAFF. DNA for the CDR3: TGTGCCAGCAGTTTGAGGGACACTGAAGCTTTCTTT.